There are many counts of the clone carrying this T cell receptor (beta chain). Its antigen is as yet unknown. Amplification of TCR alpha and beta CDR3 regions from RNA used iRepertoire nested multiplex PCR. TCRdb re-analysed the multiplex PCR reads in MiXCR, keeping a single row per CDR3 protein. This table holds more than 85,000 distinct CDR3 sequences, 20% to 30% found once. These data originate in a study of glioma-infiltrating T cells. Study observations and caveats: Non-neoplastic patients had below-expected tissue-blood divergence, while all gliomas exceeded expectation. Only very few CDR3 sequences appeared in both tissue and blood.

Germline lookup yields CDR1 DFQATT and CDR2 SNEGSKA (reference sequence). V lost 0 bases and J 2 bases, leaving 9 bases between the germline ends. The CDR3 runs to 14 residues. The rearrangement links TRBV20-1 to TRBJ2-3; D not resolved. Sequencing was carried out using glioma tissue, nonneoplastic brain tissue, or PBMCs (not recorded which). The source is a human donor with low-grade glioma or glioblastoma, undergoing nonglioma brain surgery, or in good health (not recorded which). For the CDR3, the DNA is TGCAGTGCTAGAGATCAGGCCACCACAGATACGCAGTATTTT. It codes for CSARDQATTDTQYF.